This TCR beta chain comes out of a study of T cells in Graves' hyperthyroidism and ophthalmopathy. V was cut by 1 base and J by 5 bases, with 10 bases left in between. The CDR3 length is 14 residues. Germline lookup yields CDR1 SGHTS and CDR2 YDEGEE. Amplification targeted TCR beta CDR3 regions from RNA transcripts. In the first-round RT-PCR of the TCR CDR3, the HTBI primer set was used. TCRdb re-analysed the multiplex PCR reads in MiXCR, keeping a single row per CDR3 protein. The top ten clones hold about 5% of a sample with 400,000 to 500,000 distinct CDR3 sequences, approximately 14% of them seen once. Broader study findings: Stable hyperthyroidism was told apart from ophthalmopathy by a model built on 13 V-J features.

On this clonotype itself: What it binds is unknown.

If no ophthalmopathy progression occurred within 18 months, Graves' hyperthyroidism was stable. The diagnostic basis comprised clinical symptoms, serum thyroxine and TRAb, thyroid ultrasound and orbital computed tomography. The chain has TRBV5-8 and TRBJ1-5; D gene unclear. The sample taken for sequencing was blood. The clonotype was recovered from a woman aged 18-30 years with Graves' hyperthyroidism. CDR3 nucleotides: TGTGCCAGCAGCTTGACGGGATTCGATCAGCCCCAGCATTTT. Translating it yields CASSLTGFDQPQHF.